A selection of T cell receptor beta chains follows, all from one sample in a study of Ad26.COV2.S vaccination and SARS-CoV-2 variants. Profiling relied on immunoSEQ multiplex PCR, and the TCRdb table lists in-frame clones only, not all of them. Of hundreds of thousands of clones listed, 80% to 90% are singletons. Sequenced here: peripheral blood, sampled in a trial of Ad26.COV2.S vaccine versus placebo. The receptors were sampled from a person between 18 and 59 years old who received the Ad26.COV2.S COVID-19 vaccine or a placebo. Each CDR3 is given with its conserved first and last residue. Fields, in order: CDR3 length, clone size, V gene, D gene, J gene, CDR3 DNA, CDR3 protein. D genes are given only for firm matches. The size of a clone is reported for some rows only, either as once, few or many, or as a class for expanded clones.

>16|.|TRBV6-2/TRBV6-3|.|TRBJ1-3
TGTGCCAGCAGTTACCGGGACATCCGCTCTGGAAACACCATATATTTT
CASSYRDIRSGNTIYF
>14|.|TRBV7-2|.|TRBJ2-2
TGTGCCAGCAGCTTAGAGGGGCGGACCGGGGAGCTGTTTTTT
CASSLEGRTGELFF
>16|.|TRBV4-1|TRBD1|TRBJ1-5
TGCGCCAGCAGCCAACCGGGACAGGGTAGCAATCAGCCCCAGCATTTT
CASSQPGQGSNQPQHF
>18|.|TRBV2|TRBD1|TRBJ1-4
TGTGCCAGCAGTCTCCGCGGACAGGGAAGAGCAACTAATGAAAAACTGTTTTTT
CASSLRGQGRATNEKLFF
>12|.|TRBV6-5|.|TRBJ2-1
TGTGCCAGCAAATCGGTCTACAATGAGCAGTTCTTC
CASKSVYNEQFF
>12|.|TRBV6-5|TRBD1|TRBJ1-5
TGTGCCAGTACAGGGGAGATCGAGCCCCAGCATTTT
CASTGEIEPQHF
>13|.|TRBV11-1|.|TRBJ2-5
TGTGCCAGCAGCCTGGGTCATAGGGAGACCCAGTACTTC
CASSLGHRETQYF
>15|.|TRBV18|.|TRBJ1-4
TGTGCCAGCTCACGACCGGGGGGATACGATGAAAAACTGTTTTTT
CASSRPGGYDEKLFF
>14|.|TRBV7-9|.|TRBJ2-5
TGTGCCAGCAGCTTAGAGTCCAACCAAGAGACCCAGTACTTC
CASSLESNQETQYF
>15|.|TRBV5-6|.|TRBJ1-4
TGTGCCAGCAGCTTGGCGAGCGACAGTAATGAAAAACTGTTTTTT
CASSLASDSNEKLFF
>12|.|TRBV10-3|.|TRBJ2-1
TGTGCCATCAGGGGGACCGACAATGAGCAGTTCTTC
CAIRGTDNEQFF
>14|.|TRBV27|.|TRBJ1-5
TGTGCCAGCAGCCCGACAGGCACGAATCAGCCCCAGCATTTT
CASSPTGTNQPQHF
>12|.|TRBV12-3/TRBV12-4|.|TRBJ2-2
TGTGCCAGCAGTTTCGCAAGGGGGGAGCTGTTTTTT
CASSFARGELFF
>16|.|TRBV5-1|TRBD1|TRBJ1-2
TGCGCCAGCTCCCCGGGACAGGAGTCCTCCCTCGGGGGCTACACCTTC
CASSPGQESSLGGYTF
>17|.|TRBV27|TRBD2|TRBJ2-1
TGTGCCAGCAGCCGATCTAGCGGGGGGCTTTTTTACAATGAGCAGTTCTTC
CASSRSSGGLFYNEQFF
>12|.|TRBV15|.|TRBJ2-1
TGTGCCACCAGCAGAAATCCCGTTGAGCAGTTCTTC
CATSRNPVEQFF
>16|once|TRBV6-6|TRBD1|TRBJ1-2
TGTGCCAGCAGTCGAAAACCGGGACAGGAGACCTATGGCTACACCTTC
CASSRKPGQETYGYTF
>15|.|TRBV7-8|.|TRBJ1-1
TGTGCCAGCAGCTTAGAGCGTGGAGTGGACACTGAAGCTTTCTTT
CASSLERGVDTEAFF
>13|.|TRBV9|.|TRBJ1-1
TGTGCCAGCAGCGTAGAGAGGGACACTGAAGCTTTCTTT
CASSVERDTEAFF
>14|.|TRBV13|.|TRBJ2-3
TGTGCCAGCAGCTTGGATCCCCGGGCGGATACGCAGTATTTT
CASSLDPRADTQYF
>15|.|TRBV29-1|TRBD1|TRBJ1-1
TGCAGCGTTGAAGGGACGGACAGGGAGGTTGCTGAAGCTTTCTTT
CSVEGTDREVAEAFF
>18|.|TRBV5-3|.|TRBJ1-4
TGTGCCAGAAGCAAATACGTCGGGACGGATGCAACTAATGAAAAACTGTTTTTT
CARSKYVGTDATNEKLFF
>15|.|TRBV9|TRBD1|TRBJ1-2
TGTGCCAGCAACCGTCAGGCAGGGGGCAACTATGGCTACACCTTC
CASNRQAGGNYGYTF
>15|.|TRBV14|.|TRBJ2-2
TGTGCCAGCAGCCAACTAGCACAAGGGACTGGGGAGCTGTTTTTT
CASSQLAQGTGELFF
>15|.|TRBV6-5|TRBD1|TRBJ1-3
TGTGCCAGCAGCCCGGGACAGTCCTCTGGAAACACCATATATTTT
CASSPGQSSGNTIYF
>16|.|TRBV9|.|TRBJ2-6
TGTGCCACCTCCCAGGGGGGGGATCCTGGGGCCAACGTCCTGACTTTC
CATSQGGDPGANVLTF
>15|once|TRBV7-9|TRBD1|TRBJ1-1
TGTGCCAGCAGCTTAGGAGGACAGGGGGTTACTGAAGCTTTCTTT
CASSLGGQGVTEAFF
>16|.|TRBV4-1|TRBD1|TRBJ1-1
TGCGCCAGCAGCCAAGAGTCGACAGGGTCACGCACTGAAGCTTTCTTT
CASSQESTGSRTEAFF
>11|.|TRBV29-1|TRBD1|TRBJ2-5
TGCAGCGCCGACATGGGGACAGCCCAGTACTTC
CSADMGTAQYF
>17|.|TRBV15|TRBD1|TRBJ2-7
TGTGCCACCAGCAGAGATAATACAGGGACAGGGACCTACGAGCAGTACTTC
CATSRDNTGTGTYEQYF
>13|.|TRBV6-5|TRBD2|TRBJ2-4
TGCGCCTCGACGGGACTAGCGATAAACATTCAGTACTTC
CASTGLAINIQYF
>15|.|TRBV13|TRBD1|TRBJ1-2
TGTGCCAGCAGCTTAGGGACAGGGGATCACGATGGCTACACCTTC
CASSLGTGDHDGYTF